The 14 T cell receptor beta chains below were found in one sample sequenced in a study of blood T cell repertoires in COVID-19. TCRdb's copy holds only in-frame clones and misses some; the assay was immunoSEQ multiplex PCR. The sample consists of roughly 230,000 clones, nearly 90% of them appearing once. Source material: peripheral blood. These receptors originate from a woman in her fifties or sixties with COVID-19, enrolled during active disease.

The chain has TRBV7-8 and TRBJ2-3, with 15 positions matching TRBD2. CDR1 SGHVS and CDR2 FQNEAQ come from the germline V gene. The J segment lost 6 bases and the V segment lost 0 bases, leaving 1 base of the junction unmatched. The CDR3 is 16 residues long. This chain's CDR3 is CASSLAGTSGGDTQYF. The CDR3 DNA is TGTGCCAGCAGCTTAGCAGGGACTAGCGGGGGGGATACGCAGTATTTT.

The J gene is TRBJ2-7, the V gene TRBV29-1; 7 bases are a match to TRBD1. Trimming at V came to 1 base and at J to 2 bases, leaving 5 bases not matched to a gene. The germline CDR1 and CDR2 sequences are SQVTM and ANQGSEA. The CDR3 extends over 14 amino acids. CDR3 residues: CSVEGQGIPYEQYF. CDR3 DNA: TGCAGCGTTGAAGGACAGGGAATACCCTACGAGCAGTACTTC.

DNA for the CDR3: TGCGCCAGCAGCTTGGAAGGGACAGATGGGGCCAACGTCCTGACTTTC. Translated: CASSLEGTDGANVLTF. The chain has TRBV5-1 and TRBJ2-6, with TRBD1 identical over 7 bases. This CDR3 is 16 amino acids long. Trimming took 0 bases from V and 3 from J; bases not matched to a gene: 3. CDR1 is SGHRS, CDR2 YFSETQ, per germline.

The V call is TRBV3-1 (or the pseudogene TRBV3-2), the J call TRBJ2-3; a possible D gene is TRBD1 (7 bases). Trimming removed 4 bases from V and 6 bases from J, with 26 bases in between. There are 18 residues in the CDR3. Per germline, CDR1 LGHDT and CDR2 YNNKEL (reference sequence). The CDR3 DNA reads as TGTGCCAGCAGCCCCCTGACGGACAGGCCCCATCGGGGGGATACGCAGTATTTT. This gives the protein CASSPLTDRPHRGDTQYF.

The genes are TRBV5-5 and TRBJ1-5; D gene uncertain. This CDR3 is built from 13 residues. Trimming removed 4 bases from V and 10 bases from J, with 15 bases in between. The germline V gene encodes CDR1 SGHKS and CDR2 YYEKEE (reference sequence). CDR3 nucleotide sequence: TGTGCCAGCAGCCCACTCTACCAAGAACCCCAGCATTTT. It is translated as CASSPLYQEPQHF.

This chain links TRBV30 with TRBJ1-1; D might be TRBD1 (6 bases). The V gene lost 4 bases and the J gene lost 1 base, with 13 bases spanning the gap. Germline CDR1 and CDR2: GTSNPN and SVGIG (reference sequence). This CDR3 is 14 amino acids long. The CDR3 coding sequence is TGTGCCTGGAAGCGGCAGGGGAGGAACACTGAAGCTTTCTTT. This translates into CAWKRQGRNTEAFF.

The genes are TRBV10-1 and TRBJ2-5; TRBD1 might be the D (6 bases). CDR3 length: 15 amino acids. Trimming took 0 bases from V and 5 from J, leaving 13 bases between them. Germline assignment: CDR1 WNHNN and CDR2 SYGVQD (reference sequence). The CDR3 DNA reads TGCGCCAGCAGTGAGTCGAACCCAGGGGAGGAGACCCAGTACTTC. This translates into CASSESNPGEETQYF.

The chain has TRBV3-1 (or the pseudogene TRBV3-2) and TRBJ1-6; a weak D match, TRBD1 (6 bases). V lost 3 bases to trimming and J lost 3 bases, with 6 bases between them. The CDR3 loop spans 14 amino acids. Germline V gene data show CDR1 as LGHDT and CDR2 as YNNKEL (reference sequence). DNA for the CDR3: TGTGCCAGCAGCCAGGGACACTATAATTCACCCCTCCACTTT. Protein: CASSQGHYNSPLHF.

The rearrangement joins TRBV7-8 to TRBJ2-1; no firm D call. Germline loops: CDR1 SGHVS, CDR2 FQNEAQ. The CDR3 covers 17 residues. With 1 base removed from V and 6 bases from J, the gap between germline ends came to 19 bases. CDR3 protein: CASSLGGRQSDINEQFF. CDR3 nucleotides: TGTGCCAGCAGCTTAGGCGGTCGGCAGTCTGATATCAATGAGCAGTTCTTC. Based on the CDR3 plus reference TRBV7-8 and TRBJ2-1, the full variable domain is GAGVSQSPRYKVAKRGQDVALRCDPISGHVSLFWYQQALGQGPEFLTYFQNEAQLDKSGLPSDRFFAERPEGSVSTLKIQRTQQEDSAVYLCASSLGGRQSDINEQFFGPGTRLTVL.

V gene TRBV4-2 combines with J gene TRBJ1-5, with 10 bases identical to TRBD1. Germline CDR1 LGHNA, CDR2 YNFKEQ. J was trimmed by 14 bases and V by 4 bases; bases with no gene match: 8. The CDR3 contains 13 residues. The CDR3 spells CASSPGAGTGEHF. DNA of the CDR3: TGTGCCAGCAGCCCAGGAGCCGGGACAGGGGAGCATTTT.

The rearrangement joins TRBV19 to TRBJ1-6; 8 bases map to TRBD1. Germline CDR1 reads LNHDA; CDR2 reads SQIVND (reference sequence). This CDR3 comprises 15 residues. Germline trimming cut 3 bases from V and 7 bases from J; bases unmatched to any gene: 5. CDR3 sequence (DNA): TGTGCCAGTAGTATTCCAGGGGGCCGGAATTCACCCCTCCACTTT. This translates into CASSIPGGRNSPLHF.

V is TRBV23-1 and J is TRBJ1-5; no reliable D call. TRBV23-1 belongs to the ORF category, with a function that is uncertain. The CDR3 length is 9 residues. V was clipped by 11 bases and J by 11 bases, with 10 bases between them. The CDR3: CAPLEAQHF. CDR3 DNA: TGCGCCCCTTTAGAAGCCCAGCATTTT.

This clone was seen a single time. The genes are TRBV5-5 and TRBJ2-6, with TRBD1 matching 7 bases. Trimming at V came to 4 bases and at J to 2 bases, leaving 3 bases not matched to a gene. The CDR3 runs 15 residues. CDR1 SGHKS and CDR2 YYEKEE come from the germline V gene (reference sequence). The CDR3 DNA sequence: TGTGCCAGCAGCCCTGGGACAGCTGGGGCCAACGTCCTGACTTTC. Its protein product is CASSPGTAGANVLTF. Supplemented by reference TRBV5-5 and TRBJ2-6, the full variable domain reads DAGVTQSPTHLIKTRGQQVTLRCSPISGHKSVSWYQQVLGQGPQFIFQYYEKEERGRGNFPDRFSARQFPNYSSELNVNALLLGDSALYLCASSPGTAGANVLTFGAGSRLTVL.

The chain has TRBV18 and TRBJ2-3; 12 nucleotides match TRBD2. This CDR3 contains 16 residues. CDR1 and CDR2 from the germline V gene are KGHSH and LQKENI. With V trimmed by 3 bases and J by 6 bases, 7 bases remained unmatched. The CDR3 DNA sequence: TGTGCCAGCTCACCGGCCCCTAGCGGGGGGGCCGATACGCAGTATTTT. Translated, it gives CASSPAPSGGADTQYF.